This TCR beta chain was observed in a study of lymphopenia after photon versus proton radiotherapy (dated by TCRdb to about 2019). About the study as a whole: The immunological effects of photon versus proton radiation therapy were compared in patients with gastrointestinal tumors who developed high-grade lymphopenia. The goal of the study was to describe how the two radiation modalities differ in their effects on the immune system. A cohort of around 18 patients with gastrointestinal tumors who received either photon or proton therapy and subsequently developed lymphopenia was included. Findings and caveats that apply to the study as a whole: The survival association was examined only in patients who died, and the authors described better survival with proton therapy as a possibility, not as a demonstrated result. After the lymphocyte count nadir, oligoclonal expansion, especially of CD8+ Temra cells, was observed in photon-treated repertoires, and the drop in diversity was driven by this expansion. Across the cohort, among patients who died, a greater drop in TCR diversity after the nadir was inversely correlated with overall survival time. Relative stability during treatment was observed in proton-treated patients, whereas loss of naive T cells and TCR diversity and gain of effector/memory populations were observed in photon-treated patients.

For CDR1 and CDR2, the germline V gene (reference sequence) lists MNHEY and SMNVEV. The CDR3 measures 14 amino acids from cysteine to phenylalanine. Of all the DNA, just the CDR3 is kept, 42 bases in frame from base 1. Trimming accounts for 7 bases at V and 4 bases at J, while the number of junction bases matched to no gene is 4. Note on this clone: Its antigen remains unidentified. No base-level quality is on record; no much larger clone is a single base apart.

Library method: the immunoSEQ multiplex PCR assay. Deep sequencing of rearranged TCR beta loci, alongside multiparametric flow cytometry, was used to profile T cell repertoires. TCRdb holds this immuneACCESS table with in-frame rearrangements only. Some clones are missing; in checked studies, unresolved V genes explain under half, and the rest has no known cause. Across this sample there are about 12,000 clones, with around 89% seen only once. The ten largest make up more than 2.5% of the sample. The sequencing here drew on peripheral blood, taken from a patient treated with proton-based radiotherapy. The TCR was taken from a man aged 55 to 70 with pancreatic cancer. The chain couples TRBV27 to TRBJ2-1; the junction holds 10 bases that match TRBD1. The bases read TGTGCCAGCAAGAGGACAGGGGGTTACAATGAGCAGTTCTTC. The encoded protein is CASKRTGGYNEQFF.